Listed here are 27 T cell receptor beta chains from one sample, sequenced in a study of blood T cell repertoires in COVID-19. Clones were sequenced by immunoSEQ multiplex PCR, and TCRdb holds only the in-frame ones, with some missing. This table has 70,000 to 90,000 clones, approximately 85% appearing once. The sequencing sample was made of peripheral blood. These receptors were obtained from a man aged 50 to 59 with COVID-19, enrolled during active disease.

CDR3 sequence reads: CASSMGTGDSYEQYF. Here the CDR3 DNA reads TGTGCCAGTAGTATGGGGACAGGTGACTCCTACGAGCAGTACTTC. The rearrangement links TRBV19 to TRBJ2-7; 8 bases line up with TRBD1. J was trimmed by 0 bases and V by 3 bases; bases with no gene match: 4. The CDR3 covers 15 residues. In germline, CDR1 is LNHDA, CDR2 SQIVND (reference sequence).

The sample holds a few counts of this clone. The chain uses TRBV7-2 and TRBJ2-7, with D possibly matching TRBD2 (6 bases). The CDR3 spans 19 residues. The ends were cut back, 5 bases at V and 6 bases at J, with 32 bases in the middle. CDR1 SGHTA and CDR2 FQGNSA come from the germline V gene. The CDR3 nucleotides are TGTGCCAGCAGCCCCCAGTCCCGGGACTCGCTTAAAGGCCAGGGCGAGCAGTACTTC. It translates to CASSPQSRDSLKGQGEQYF. The variable domain in full, completed from reference TRBV7-2 and TRBJ2-7, reads GAGVSQSPSNKVTEKGKDVELRCDPISGHTALYWYRQSLGQGLEFLIYFQGNSAPDKSGLPSDRFSAERTGGSVSTLTIQRTQQEDSAVYLCASSPQSRDSLKGQGEQYFGPGTRLTVT.

This clone showed up just once. V and J are TRBV3-1 (or the pseudogene TRBV3-2) and TRBJ2-7; 9 bases fit TRBD2. CDR3 length: 16 amino acids. From germline, CDR1 is LGHDT and CDR2 YNNKEL (reference sequence). V trimming: 4 bases; J trimming: 0 bases; junction bases outside the gene matches: 7. CDR3 DNA sequence: TGTGCCAGCAGCCCTGGGAGGGGACTAGCCTCCTACGAGCAGTACTTC. Its protein is CASSPGRGLASYEQYF.

The chain recombines TRBV6-1 with TRBJ1-6; no reliable D call. Trimming removed 0 bases at V and 9 bases at J, with 15 bases between. Germline CDR1 reads MNHNS; CDR2 reads SASEGT. The CDR3 has 16 residues. In DNA, the CDR3 is TGTGCCAGCAGTGAAGCAGGCGGCAGAGAATCTTCACCCCTCCACTTT. It specifies CASSEAGGRESSPLHF.

V usage is TRBV9 and J usage is TRBJ2-5; D is perhaps TRBD2 (7 bases). The CDR3 covers 16 residues. Trimming removed 2 bases at V and 5 bases at J, with 19 bases between. Germline V lookup: CDR1 SGDLS, CDR2 YYNGEE. This CDR3 reads CASSVHQGGGRETQYF. DNA of the CDR3: TGTGCCAGCAGCGTCCATCAAGGGGGGGGCAGGGAGACCCAGTACTTC.

The J gene is TRBJ2-3, the V gene TRBV15, with 7 bases lining up with TRBD2. CDR3 size: 15 residues. CDR1 is LNHNV, CDR2 YYDKDF, per germline (reference sequence). Trimming took 0 bases from V and 6 from J; bases not matched to a gene: 6. This chain's CDR3 is CATSRDAGDGDTQYF. CDR3 in DNA: TGTGCCACCAGCAGAGATGCGGGGGATGGGGATACGCAGTATTTT.

J is TRBJ1-5 and V is TRBV6-4; 10 positions match TRBD1. The CDR3 runs to 13 residues. Germline values: CDR1 MRHNA, CDR2 SNTAGT. V shed 8 bases, J shed 6 bases, and the junction held 4 bases outside the gene matches. The CDR3 is CASSRTGGQPQHF. In DNA, the CDR3 is TGTGCCAGCTCGCGGACAGGGGGTCAGCCCCAGCATTTT.

J is TRBJ1-1 and V is TRBV19; D is unresolved. The CDR3 consists of 12 residues. Germline V gene lookup returns CDR1 LNHDA and CDR2 SQIVND (reference sequence). With 11 bases removed from V and 13 bases from J, the gap between germline ends came to 23 bases. CDR3 coding DNA: TGTGCCGCCCAGTATAGTCCGGGGTTGCTTTTCTTT. This gives the protein CAAQYSPGLLFF.

The chain combines TRBV19 with TRBJ2-7; possible D gene TRBD2, 6 bases. The V gene lost 5 bases and the J gene lost 6 bases, with 17 bases spanning the gap. The germline gives CDR1 LNHDA, CDR2 SQIVND (reference sequence). There are 14 residues in the CDR3. CDR3 DNA: TGTGCCAGTAGTCGGAACTGGGGGGAAGGCGAGCAGTACTTC. It translates to CASSRNWGEGEQYF.

The rearrangement links TRBV4-2 to TRBJ1-4; D possibly corresponds to TRBD1 (6 bases). Germline V gives CDR1 LGHNA, CDR2 YNFKEQ. The V end lost 2 bases, the J end lost 7 bases, and 17 bases lay between the germline ends. The CDR3 is 16 amino acids. In DNA, the CDR3 is TGTGCCAGCAGCCAAACGCGGGGGGCGAAGGGTGAAAAACTGTTTTTT. It codes for CASSQTRGAKGEKLFF.

The chain is built from TRBV18 and TRBJ1-1; D uncertain. V dropped 1 base and J dropped 8 bases, with 11 bases sitting between them. Germline V lookup: CDR1 KGHSH, CDR2 LQKENI. This CDR3 contains 13 residues. The CDR3 protein is CASSPRMAVEAFF. CDR3 coding DNA: TGTGCCAGCTCACCACGTATGGCGGTGGAAGCTTTCTTT. Complete variable domain (other parts from reference TRBV18 and TRBJ1-1): NAGVMQNPRHLVRRRGQEARLRCSPMKGHSHVYWYRQLPEEGLKFMVYLQKENIIDESGMPKERFSAEFPKEGPSILRIQQVVRGDSAAYFCASSPRMAVEAFFGQGTRLTVV.

This clone was picked up a small number of times. The chain has TRBV6-5 and TRBJ2-3, with 9 positions matching TRBD1. The CDR3 is 14 amino acids. The germline gives CDR1 MNHEY, CDR2 SVGAGI. V shed 4 bases and J 3 bases; nucleotides not matched to a gene: 2. CDR3 region: CASSWTGVTDTQYF. As DNA, the CDR3 is TGTGCCAGCAGTTGGACAGGGGTGACAGATACGCAGTATTTT.

This clone was detected only a few times. The chain joins TRBV5-1 to TRBJ2-3; 12 bases map to TRBD1. The junction had 4 bases not matched to a gene; V was cut back by 3 bases and J by 2 bases. The CDR3 is made up of 16 amino acids. Germline CDR1 SGHRS, CDR2 YFSETQ. The CDR3 sequence: CASSWGQGAYTDTQYF. CDR3 nucleotide sequence: TGCGCCAGCAGCTGGGGACAGGGGGCCTACACAGATACGCAGTATTTT.

The chain employs TRBV19 and TRBJ2-3; 8 bases are shared with TRBD1. The CDR3 length is 15 residues. Looked up from germline, CDR1 is LNHDA and CDR2 is SQIVND (reference sequence). Trimming at V came to 7 bases and at J to 5 bases, leaving 11 bases not matched to a gene. The DNA of the CDR3 is TGTGCCAGTAACTCGGGACAGGTCTGGGGAGATACGCAGTATTTT. Protein: CASNSGQVWGDTQYF.

This clone was observed a few times. The CDR3 region has the DNA TGCGCCAGCAGCCAAGGCGCAGGAGGGGCCAATCAGCCCCAGCATTTT. Translation gives CASSQGAGGANQPQHF. V is TRBV4-3 and J is TRBJ1-5; possible D gene TRBD1, 5 bases. Germline values: CDR1 LGHNA, CDR2 YSLEER. The V end was cut by 1 base, the J end by 3 bases, with 13 bases between. The CDR3 spans 16 residues.

This chain links TRBV27 with TRBJ2-1; 8 bases are shared with TRBD2. Germline V CDR1 and CDR2: MNHEY, SMNVEV (reference sequence). The CDR3 runs to 18 residues. V was clipped by 6 bases and J by 4 bases; unmatched bases: 17. CDR3 coding DNA: TGTGCCAGCAGCCCTATTAAGATATCTAGCGGGTTTTACAATGAGCAGTTCTTC. Translating gives CASSPIKISSGFYNEQFF.

This chain uses TRBV5-1 with TRBJ2-2; unclear D gene. This CDR3 is 13 amino acids long. V was trimmed by 4 bases and J by 2 bases, leaving 6 bases between them. From germline, CDR1 is SGHRS and CDR2 YFSETQ. In nucleotides, the CDR3 is TGCGCCAGCAGCGAGACAAACACCGGGGAGCTGTTTTTT. Translation gives CASSETNTGELFF.

The chain recombines TRBV11-2 with TRBJ2-1, with 12 bases aligning to TRBD2. CDR1 is SGHAT and CDR2 is FQNNGV in the germline V gene. V trimming: 2 bases; J trimming: 2 bases; junction bases outside the gene matches: 7. This CDR3 region has 18 residues. CDR3 bases: TGTGCCAGCAGCTTAAGTAGGACTAGCGGGATCACCTACAATGAGCAGTTCTTC. Residues: CASSLSRTSGITYNEQFF.

The chain uses TRBV5-3 and TRBJ2-7, with 7 bases that match TRBD2. TRBV5-3 is treated as an ORF (open reading frame) with a function not yet certain. Trimming took 8 bases from V and 3 from J; bases not matched to a gene: 11. The CDR3 spans 14 residues. The CDR3 bases are TGTGCCAGTAGCGAGCGGGGCCGGGTCTACGAGCAGTACTTC. It is translated as CASSERGRVYEQYF.

V gene TRBV30 combines with J gene TRBJ1-6; TRBD1 matches 8 bases. Germline CDR1 reads GTSNPN; CDR2 reads SVGIG (reference sequence). This CDR3 is built from 15 residues. J gave up 7 bases and V 5 bases, and 10 bases lay outside the gene matches. In DNA form, the CDR3 reads TGTGCCTGGTCTCCAGGGGGCGCTTCAAATTCACCCCTCCACTTT. It translates to CAWSPGGASNSPLHF.

The V gene is TRBV3-1 (or the pseudogene TRBV3-2), the J gene TRBJ2-5; 13 bases are a match to TRBD2. Germline V gives CDR1 LGHDT, CDR2 YNNKEL (reference sequence). Germline trimming cut 0 bases from V and 10 bases from J; bases unmatched to any gene: 11. The CDR3 totals 17 residues. The CDR3: CASSQEWGTSGTPDQYF. The CDR3 DNA reads TGTGCCAGCAGCCAAGAGTGGGGGACTAGCGGGACCCCAGACCAGTACTTC.

V usage is TRBV19 and J usage is TRBJ1-5, with 8 nucleotides matching TRBD1. J gave up 6 bases and V 2 bases, and 12 bases lay outside the gene matches. The length of the CDR3 is 17 residues. Germline V gene lookup returns CDR1 LNHDA and CDR2 SQIVND (reference sequence). The CDR3 reads CASSITRSQGAFQPQHF. CDR3 coding DNA: TGTGCCAGTAGTATAACCCGATCGCAGGGGGCTTTTCAGCCCCAGCATTTT.

The rearrangement joins TRBV6-5 to TRBJ1-2, with TRBD1 identical over 8 bases. The CDR3 extends over 15 amino acids. Trimming cost V 5 bases and J 4 bases; bases outside gene matches: 9. Germline V lookup: CDR1 MNHEY, CDR2 SVGAGI. For the CDR3, the DNA is TGTGCCAGCAGTACGGCAGGGGGCCCCATCTATGGCTACACCTTC. Translation gives CASSTAGGPIYGYTF.

The rearrangement links TRBV4-1 to TRBJ1-5; TRBD1 agrees at 8 bases. The CDR3 is 15 residues long. Germline trimming cut 4 bases from V and 5 bases from J; bases unmatched to any gene: 7. Per germline, CDR1 MGHRA and CDR2 YSYEKL. Here the CDR3 DNA reads TGCGCCAGCAGCCGTGTGACAGGGGTAGATCAGCCCCAGCATTTT. Its protein product is CASSRVTGVDQPQHF.

The chain carries TRBV25-1 and TRBJ1-4, with D possibly matching TRBD1 (5 bases). Germline CDR1 and CDR2: MGHDK and SYGVNS. CDR3 length: 13 residues. V dropped 8 bases and J dropped 8 bases, with 15 bases sitting between them. The DNA of the CDR3 is TGTGCCAGCTCCCCGGGGGTACGAGAAAAACTGTTTTTT. Protein: CASSPGVREKLFF.

This rearrangement joins TRBV7-3 to TRBJ1-1; D gene ambiguous. The CDR3 sequence is 13 residues long. The germline V and J ends were trimmed by 2 bases and 3 bases, with 7 bases remaining between them. The germline V gene has CDR1 SGHTA and CDR2 FQGTGA. As DNA, the CDR3 is TGTGCCAGCAGCTTACAGCGTGACACTGAAGCTTTCTTT. Protein sequence: CASSLQRDTEAFF. The full variable domain, completed using reference TRBV7-3 and TRBJ1-1, is GAGVSQTPSNKVTEKGKYVELRCDPISGHTALYWYRQSLGQGPEFLIYFQGTGAADDSGLPNDRFFAVRPEGSVSTLKIQRTERGDSAVYLCASSLQRDTEAFFGQGTRLTVV.

This clone was seen a handful of times. V usage is TRBV7-9 and J usage is TRBJ1-4, with D perhaps matching TRBD1 (5 bases). The CDR3 length is 14 residues. Germline CDR1 reads SEHNR; CDR2 reads FQNEAQ (reference sequence). V lost 6 bases and J 4 bases, leaving 12 bases between the germline ends. The CDR3 nucleotides are TGTGCCAGCAGTTTTAGGGGCCTTAATGAAAAACTGTTTTTT. Translated, it gives CASSFRGLNEKLFF.